Listed below are T cell receptor beta chains from one sample, sequenced in a study of control samples from healthy donors and cancer patients. Assay used: immunoSEQ multiplex PCR; TCRdb lists only in-frame clones, some missing. The top ten clones hold approximately 0.93% of a sample with under 200,000 clones, 96% of them seen once. What was sequenced was blood. These receptors were obtained from a woman in her thirties in good health. Both conserved end residues are part of each CDR3. D genes are given only for firm matches. A clone size is listed for some rows: how often the clone was seen (once, few, many), or a class if it is expanded.

clone_size,j_call,v_call,d_call,cdr3_aa,cdr3_nt
-,TRBJ1-1,TRBV30,-,CAWSVRGLGTEAFF,TGTGCCTGGAGTGTACGTGGGTTGGGCACTGAAGCTTTCTTT
once,TRBJ1-5,TRBV15,-,CATSIFRNFQNQPQHF,TGTGCCACCAGCATATTTCGCAACTTCCAGAATCAGCCCCAGCATTTT
-,TRBJ2-7,TRBV25-1,-,CASSENGYPHEQYF,TGTGCCAGCAGTGAAAATGGGTACCCCCACGAGCAGTACTTC
once,TRBJ2-5,TRBV2,TRBD2,CASSEFLAGGETQYF,TGTGCCAGCAGTGAATTCCTAGCGGGAGGGGAGACCCAGTACTTC
once,TRBJ2-2,TRBV19,-,CASGRTVATGELFF,TGTGCCAGTGGCAGAACGGTGGCCACCGGGGAGCTGTTTTTT
-,TRBJ2-7,TRBV6-5,-,CASSYSWQGETEQYF,TGTGCCAGCAGTTACTCTTGGCAGGGAGAGACCGAGCAGTACTTC
few,TRBJ1-4,TRBV3-1/TRBV3-2,TRBD1,CASSRSRDRGATNEKLFF,TGTGCCAGCAGCCGTTCCCGGGACAGGGGTGCAACTAATGAAAAACTGTTTTTT
once,TRBJ2-1,TRBV28,-,CASSSMGGLRIHEQFF,TGTGCCAGCAGTTCTATGGGGGGACTGCGCATCCATGAGCAGTTCTTC
-,TRBJ2-1,TRBV7-6,TRBD2,CASSKLAGASNEQFF,TGTGCCAGCAGCAAACTAGCGGGGGCCTCCAATGAGCAGTTCTTC
-,TRBJ2-7,TRBV28,TRBD2,CASSLRLAGPQYF,TGTGCCAGCAGTTTAAGGCTAGCGGGACCGCAGTACTTC
-,TRBJ1-2,TRBV7-9,-,CASGGYGYTF,TGTGCAAGCGGGGGGTATGGCTACACCTTC
-,TRBJ2-7,TRBV2,-,CASSDGPVIYEQYF,TGTGCCAGCAGTGATGGTCCTGTTATCTACGAGCAGTACTTC
-,TRBJ2-4,TRBV2,TRBD1,CASSLDRGHGIQYF,TGTGCCAGCAGTCTGGACAGGGGTCACGGCATTCAGTACTTC
-,TRBJ2-1,TRBV7-3,TRBD1,CASSPVGTGAYEQFF,TGTGCCAGCAGTCCTGTCGGGACAGGGGCGTATGAGCAGTTCTTC
-,TRBJ2-2,TRBV5-1,-,CASSSLAANTGELFF,TGCGCCAGCAGCTCCTTGGCAGCGAACACCGGGGAGCTGTTTTTT
-,TRBJ2-7,TRBV28,TRBD1,CASSPDRGLSYEQYF,TGTGCCAGCAGTCCGGACAGGGGCCTATCCTACGAGCAGTACTTC
-,TRBJ1-6,TRBV11-2,TRBD1,CASSKQQGANSPLHF,TGTGCCAGCAGCAAACAACAGGGGGCGAATTCACCCCTCCACTTT
-,TRBJ2-4,TRBV11-2,-,CASTKNRIQYF,TGTGCCAGCACCAAAAACCGCATTCAGTACTTC
-,TRBJ1-4,TRBV6-1,-,CASSAGTGPLGEKLFF,TGTGCCAGCAGTGCTGGGACCGGTCCCTTGGGAGAAAAACTGTTTTTT
-,TRBJ2-3,TRBV6-5,TRBD2,CASTASGGPGDTQYF,TGTGCCAGCACAGCTTCGGGGGGGCCTGGAGATACGCAGTATTTT
-,TRBJ1-5,TRBV2,-,CASSEARGNQPQHF,TGTGCCAGCAGTGAAGCCAGGGGAAATCAGCCCCAGCATTTT
-,TRBJ2-1,TRBV2,-,CASSGRATYNEQFF,TGTGCCAGCAGTGGGCGGGCTACCTACAATGAGCAGTTCTTC
-,TRBJ2-5,TRBV5-1,-,CASSLQETQYF,TGCGCCAGCAGCTTGCAAGAGACCCAGTACTTC
-,TRBJ2-2,TRBV2,TRBD2,CASSREGQSNTGELFF,TGTGCCAGCAGCCGGGAGGGACAATCGAACACCGGGGAGCTGTTTTTT
-,TRBJ2-5,TRBV6-5,-,CASLGFGETQYF,TGTGCCAGCCTGGGCTTCGGGGAGACCCAGTACTTC
-,TRBJ2-1,TRBV11-2,-,CASSLGNEQFF,TGTGCCAGCAGCTTAGGGAATGAGCAGTTCTTC
-,TRBJ1-1,TRBV2,TRBD1,CASSEDRETEAFF,TGTGCCAGCAGCGAGGACAGGGAAACTGAAGCTTTCTTT
-,TRBJ1-5,TRBV5-1,-,CASTRGQPQHF,TGCGCCAGCACCCGCGGTCAGCCCCAGCATTTT
once,TRBJ2-2,TRBV7-9,-,CASSLEGLGELFF,TGTGCCAGCAGCTTAGAGGGGCTCGGGGAGCTGTTTTTT
-,TRBJ1-2,TRBV5-1,-,CASSKRVEDYGYTF,TGCGCCAGCAGCAAGCGGGTAGAAGACTATGGCTACACCTTC
-,TRBJ2-1,TRBV5-1,TRBD2,CASSLGTSANEQFF,TGCGCCAGCAGCTTGGGCACTAGCGCTAATGAGCAGTTCTTC
once,TRBJ2-1,TRBV7-9,TRBD1,CASRRTGTGPHNEQFF,TGTGCCAGCAGGAGAACCGGGACAGGGCCACACAATGAGCAGTTCTTC
-,TRBJ2-5,TRBV9,TRBD2,CASSPRLAHGTQYF,TGTGCCAGCAGCCCCAGACTAGCCCATGGGACCCAGTACTTC
-,TRBJ2-2,TRBV28,-,CASSPIYPRERGYTGELFF,TGTGCCAGCAGTCCTATTTACCCCCGGGAGAGAGGGTACACCGGGGAGCTGTTTTTT
-,TRBJ2-1,TRBV11-2,TRBD1,CASSNRDRGHYNEQFF,TGTGCCAGCAGCAACCGGGACAGGGGGCACTACAATGAGCAGTTCTTC
once,TRBJ2-3,TRBV5-4,TRBD2,CASSLNWAGVTADTQYF,TGTGCCAGCAGCTTAAACTGGGCGGGGGTGACGGCAGATACGCAGTATTTT
-,TRBJ1-4,TRBV6-5,-,CASSYFGDGSNEKLFF,TGTGCCAGCAGTTACTTTGGGGACGGGAGTAATGAAAAACTGTTTTTT
-,TRBJ2-5,TRBV7-3,-,CASSLGAGETQYF,TGTGCCAGCAGCCTCGGGGCTGGAGAGACCCAGTACTTC
-,TRBJ2-2,TRBV7-9,-,CASSYAGGTGELFF,TGTGCCAGCAGCTACGCCGGGGGTACCGGGGAGCTGTTTTTT
-,TRBJ1-2,TRBV7-2,-,CASSLGAAYGYGYTF,TGTGCCAGCAGCTTAGGGGCAGCCTATGGGTATGGCTACACCTTC
-,TRBJ2-1,TRBV28,TRBD1,CASSLSRGLYNEQFF,TGTGCCAGCAGTTTAAGCAGGGGGCTTTACAATGAGCAGTTCTTC
-,TRBJ2-5,TRBV10-3,-,CATRGPEETQYF,TGTGCCACCCGGGGACCTGAAGAGACCCAGTACTTC
-,TRBJ2-1,TRBV7-9,-,CASSFGIRDNEQFF,TGTGCCAGCAGCTTCGGGATTAGGGACAATGAGCAGTTCTTC
-,TRBJ1-1,TRBV27,-,CASSPYPFDPARGTEAFF,TGTGCCAGCAGTCCCTACCCTTTCGACCCGGCGAGGGGCACTGAAGCTTTCTTT
-,TRBJ1-1,TRBV5-4,TRBD1,CASSSPRQGLVEAFF,TGTGCCAGCAGCTCCCCTCGACAGGGTTTGGTCGAAGCTTTCTTT
-,TRBJ2-2,TRBV3-1/TRBV3-2,TRBD1,CASNYDRGRTGELFF,TGTGCCAGCAACTACGACAGGGGAAGGACCGGGGAGCTGTTTTTT
-,TRBJ2-2,TRBV3-1/TRBV3-2,-,CASSQFRAQGTGELFF,TGTGCCAGCAGCCAGTTCCGGGCCCAGGGGACCGGGGAGCTGTTTTTT
-,TRBJ1-1,TRBV5-1,-,CASLSEPERKEAFF,TGCGCCAGCTTGAGCGAACCTGAAAGGAAGGAAGCTTTCTTT
-,TRBJ2-7,TRBV27,-,CASSFRQPYEQYF,TGTGCCAGCAGTTTTAGACAGCCCTACGAGCAGTACTTC
-,TRBJ1-2,TRBV2,-,CASSERFKSNYGYTF,TGTGCCAGCAGTGAAAGGTTCAAGTCTAACTATGGCTACACCTTC
-,TRBJ1-2,TRBV24-1,-,CATSDGVLGYTF,TGTGCCACCAGTGATGGGGTTCTAGGCTACACCTTC
-,TRBJ2-7,TRBV4-2,-,CASSQGPNGGLEQYF,TGTGCCAGCAGCCAAGGACCCAATGGGGGGCTCGAGCAGTACTTC
-,TRBJ1-4,TRBV4-2,-,CASSQETLLAGGEKLFF,TGTGCCAGCAGCCAAGAAACTCTCCTTGCAGGTGGGGAAAAACTGTTTTTT
-,TRBJ1-5,TRBV10-3,-,CAVGGMGNQPQHF,TGTGCCGTAGGCGGCATGGGCAATCAGCCCCAGCATTTT
-,TRBJ2-3,TRBV15,TRBD2,CATSYTSGGSDTQYF,TGTGCCACCAGTTACACTAGCGGTGGTTCGGATACGCAGTATTTT
-,TRBJ1-4,TRBV6-5,-,CASSYLTGSEKLFF,TGTGCCAGCAGTTACCTAACAGGGTCGGAAAAACTGTTTTTT
-,TRBJ2-1,TRBV15,-,CATTEQYGGSSEQFF,TGTGCCACTACGGAGCAGTATGGCGGGTCTAGTGAGCAGTTCTTC